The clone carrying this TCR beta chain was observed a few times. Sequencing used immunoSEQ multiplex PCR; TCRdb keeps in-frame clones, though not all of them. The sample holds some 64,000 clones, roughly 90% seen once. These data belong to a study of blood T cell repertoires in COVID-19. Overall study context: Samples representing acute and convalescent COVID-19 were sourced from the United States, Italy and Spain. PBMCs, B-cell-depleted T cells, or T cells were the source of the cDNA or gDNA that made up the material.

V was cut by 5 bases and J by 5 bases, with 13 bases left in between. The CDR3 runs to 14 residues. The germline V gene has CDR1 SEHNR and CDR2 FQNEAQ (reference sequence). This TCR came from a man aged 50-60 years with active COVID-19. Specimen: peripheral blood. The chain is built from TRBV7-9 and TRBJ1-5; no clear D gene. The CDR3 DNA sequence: TGTGCCAGCAGCCTGGGAGATCGGTATCAGCCCCAGCATTTT. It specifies CASSLGDRYQPQHF. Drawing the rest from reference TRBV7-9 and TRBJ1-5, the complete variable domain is DTGVSQNPRHKITKRGQNVTFRCDPISEHNRLYWYRQTLGQGPEFLTYFQNEAQLEKSRLLSDRFSAERPKGSFSTLEIQRTEQGDSAMYLCASSLGDRYQPQHFGDGTRLSIL.